The next 20 T cell receptor beta chains were all read from a single sample in a study of blood T cell repertoires in COVID-19. The method was immunoSEQ multiplex PCR; TCRdb's version includes in-frame clones alone and lacks a portion of them. The data hold about 400,000 clones, with 89% observed a single time. The sample taken for sequencing was peripheral blood. These receptors all come from a man aged 35 to 55 with acute or convalescent COVID-19.

This chain links TRBV10-3 with TRBJ2-3; 11 nucleotides agree with TRBD2. Germline V gives CDR1 ENHRY, CDR2 SYGVKD. The CDR3 is made up of 15 amino acids. V trimming: 6 bases; J trimming: 2 bases; junction bases outside the gene matches: 4. In DNA, the CDR3 is TGTGCCATCAGCCCGGGACTAGCGGACACAGATACGCAGTATTTT. Translating gives CAISPGLADTDTQYF.

The V call is TRBV30, the J call TRBJ2-1, with D maybe TRBD2 (5 bases). CDR1 is GTSNPN and CDR2 is SVGIG in the germline V gene (reference sequence). This CDR3 contains 12 residues. V was cut by 2 bases and J by 8 bases, with 10 bases left in between. The CDR3 bases are TGTGCCTGGAGTCCTAGCAAGCATGAGCAGTTCTTC. Translating gives CAWSPSKHEQFF. Variable domain in full (rest from reference TRBV30 and TRBJ2-1): SQTIHQWPATLVQPVGSPLSLECTVEGTSNPNLYWYRQAAGRGLQLLFYSVGIGQISSEVPQNLSASRPQDRQFILSSKKLLLSDSGFYLCAWSPSKHEQFFGPGTRLTVL.

CDR3: CASRGTGYNEQFF. The CDR3 DNA follows: TGTGCCAGCAGAGGGACAGGCTACAATGAGCAGTTCTTC. This chain connects TRBV28 to TRBJ2-1; 8 positions agree with TRBD1. Germline V lookup: CDR1 MDHEN, CDR2 SYDVKM. J lost 3 bases, V lost 6 bases, and 1 base had no gene match. The CDR3 has 13 amino acids.

This clone was detected only a few times. The chain's CDR3 is CSATGGNSGNTIYF. The CDR3 region has the DNA TGCAGCGCGACAGGGGGAAACTCTGGAAACACCATATATTTT. V usage is TRBV29-1 and J usage is TRBJ1-3; 9 bases are a match to TRBD1. This CDR3 region has 14 residues. The germline V gene encodes CDR1 SQVTM and CDR2 ANQGSEA. V lost 7 bases and J lost 0; bases outside the gene matches: 4.

This clone was seen once. The chain combines TRBV5-1 with TRBJ1-1; tentatively, D is TRBD1 (5 bases). This CDR3 has 14 amino acids. The V and J ends lost 1 base and 9 bases respectively, with 16 bases between them. Per the germline V gene, CDR1 is SGHRS and CDR2 is YFSETQ. In DNA form, the CDR3 reads TGCGCCAGCAGCTTGCGGACCCTGACAGATAAAGCTTTCTTT. Its protein is CASSLRTLTDKAFF.

The rearrangement joins TRBV4-1 to TRBJ1-3, with D possibly matching TRBD1 (5 bases). This CDR3 spans 15 amino acids. Germline assignment: CDR1 MGHRA and CDR2 YSYEKL. Between the trimmed V and J ends, which lost 0 bases and 1 base, there was a span of 7 bases. The CDR3 nucleotides read TGCGCCAGCAGCCAAGAGAGACAGTCTGGAAACACCATATATTTT. This translates into CASSQERQSGNTIYF.

The CDR3 spells CASRRAGNYEQYF. The CDR3 DNA reads as TGTGCCAGCAGACGAGCGGGGAACTACGAGCAGTACTTC. V and J are TRBV6-5 and TRBJ2-7; 7 positions agree with TRBD2. The germline V gene has CDR1 MNHEY and CDR2 SVGAGI. The ends lost 6 bases at V and 3 bases at J; junction bases unmatched: 5. The CDR3 totals 13 residues.

V and J are TRBV5-1 and TRBJ1-1; the D gene is possibly TRBD1 (6 bases). Trimming cost V 4 bases and J 4 bases, with 17 bases left between them. CDR1 and CDR2 from the germline V gene are SGHRS and YFSETQ. The CDR3 runs to 15 residues. Here the CDR3 DNA reads TGCGCCAGCAGCACCGACAGGTCAGGTCCCACTGAAGCTTTCTTT. It encodes CASSTDRSGPTEAFF.

J is TRBJ2-7 and V is TRBV29-1, with D hard to call. The CDR3 has 13 amino acids. The V gene lost 3 bases and the J gene lost 2 bases, with 11 bases spanning the gap. Germline CDR1 and CDR2: SQVTM and ANQGSEA. CDR3 nucleotides: TGCAGCGTTGAGGTCAGCGAAACCTACGAGCAGTACTTC. This encodes CSVEVSETYEQYF.

The chain is built from TRBV5-1 and TRBJ2-7, with 8 bases matching TRBD1. The length of the CDR3 is 15 residues. Trimming removed 2 bases from V and 4 bases from J; junction bases left unmatched: 8. Germline V gene lookup returns CDR1 SGHRS and CDR2 YFSETQ. The CDR3 here is CASSLLGQGSYEQYF. CDR3 in DNA: TGCGCCAGCAGCTTACTCGGACAGGGAAGTTACGAGCAGTACTTC.

V and J are TRBV12-3 or TRBV12-4 and TRBJ2-1, with 7 nucleotides matching TRBD2. The ends lost 6 bases at V and 15 bases at J; junction bases unmatched: 8. This CDR3 comprises 11 residues. CDR3 residues: CASRSGTNPFF. The DNA of the CDR3 is TGTGCCAGCAGGTCCGGGACTAATCCGTTCTTC.

The CDR3: CATSSRRSGSNTGELFF. The CDR3 nucleotides read TGTGCCACCAGCAGTCGAAGGTCGGGGTCGAACACCGGGGAGCTGTTTTTT. The chain carries TRBV15 and TRBJ2-2; tentative D call: TRBD2 (5 bases). In germline, CDR1 is LNHNV, CDR2 YYDKDF (reference sequence). The CDR3 is 17 residues long. The germline V and J ends were trimmed by 3 bases and 0 bases, with 14 bases remaining between them.

The V and J genes are TRBV7-9 and TRBJ1-3, with no clear D. CDR3 size: 13 residues. The germline V gene has CDR1 SEHNR and CDR2 FQNEAQ (reference sequence). V lost 1 base and J lost 3, with 4 bases in between. CDR3 in DNA: TGTGCCAGCAGCTTAGTCAGTGGAAACACCATATATTTT. This sequence encodes CASSLVSGNTIYF.

The CDR3, as DNA: TGTGCCAGCAGCACCTATTACGGGACAGCCACCGGGGAGCTGTTTTTT. Encoded protein: CASSTYYGTATGELFF. The chain links TRBV9 to TRBJ2-2, with 7 bases that match TRBD1. The CDR3 consists of 16 residues. Germline V CDR1 and CDR2: SGDLS, YYNGEE. V lost 4 bases, J lost 4 bases, and 10 bases stayed unmatched.

The V and J genes are TRBV19 and TRBJ1-1, with D possibly matching TRBD1 (5 bases). V was cut by 4 bases and J by 1 base, with 16 bases left in between. The germline V gene has CDR1 LNHDA and CDR2 SQIVND (reference sequence). The CDR3 consists of 16 residues. Here the CDR3 reads CASSTHLGGSNTEAFF. As DNA, the CDR3 is TGTGCCAGTAGTACCCACTTGGGGGGTTCGAACACTGAAGCTTTCTTT. The variable domain in full, completed from reference TRBV19 and TRBJ1-1, reads DGGITQSPKYLFRKEGQNVTLSCEQNLNHDAMYWYRQDPGQGLRLIYYSQIVNDFQKGDIAEGYSVSREKKESFPLTVTSAQKNPTAFYLCASSTHLGGSNTEAFFGQGTRLTVV.

The gene calls are TRBV2 and TRBJ1-4; TRBD1 aligns across 10 bases. V shed 2 bases and J 7 bases; nucleotides not matched to a gene: 1. This CDR3 comprises 14 residues. Per the germline V gene, CDR1 is SNHLY and CDR2 is FYNNEI. The CDR3 sequence is CASSERTGGEKLFF. The CDR3 DNA reads TGTGCCAGCAGTGAACGGACAGGGGGTGAAAAACTGTTTTTT.

The chain couples TRBV9 to TRBJ2-6; D is unresolved. The CDR3 loop spans 15 amino acids. Between the trimmed V and J ends, which lost 0 bases and 4 bases, there was a span of 8 bases. CDR1 and CDR2 from the germline V gene are SGDLS and YYNGEE. CDR3 in DNA: TGTGCCAGCAGCGTAGGCGCCCGCGGGGCCAACGTCCTGACTTTC. Its translation is CASSVGARGANVLTF.

J is TRBJ2-4 and V is TRBV12-3 or TRBV12-4, with a tentative D call TRBD2 (5 bases). V lost 6 bases and J lost 12, with 15 bases in between. The CDR3 runs 12 residues. CDR3 in DNA: TGTGCCAGCAGCTACCTAGCAGTGGATCAGTACTTC. This translates into CASSYLAVDQYF.

V usage is TRBV6-6 and J usage is TRBJ1-1, with D possibly TRBD1 on 6 matching bases. V lost 5 bases to trimming and J lost 8 bases, with 27 bases between them. The germline gives CDR1 MNHNY, CDR2 SVGAGI (reference sequence). This CDR3 is built from 17 residues. The CDR3 reads CASSPWRGPGSNAEAFF. For the CDR3, the DNA is TGTGCCAGCAGTCCCTGGCGGGGGCCCGGAAGTAACGCGGAAGCTTTCTTT.

This chain joins TRBV27 and TRBJ1-6; the D gene is possibly TRBD1 (5 bases). Germline CDR1 reads MNHEY; CDR2 reads SMNVEV (reference sequence). The germline V and J ends were trimmed by 3 bases and 9 bases, with 15 bases remaining between them. This CDR3 is 15 amino acids long. Written as DNA, the CDR3 is TGTGCCAGCAGTTTGGCCGGTCAGGGTAGTTCACCCCTCCACTTT. The encoded protein is CASSLAGQGSSPLHF.